These T cell receptor beta chains were read from a single sample in a study of vaccination and CD4 T cells after COVID-19. TCRdb processed the PCR reads anew with MiXCR; each CDR3 protein has one entry. The sample holds around 18,000 distinct CDR3 sequences; 53% are singletons and the top ten take 7.2%. These receptors are not linked to any known antigen. The sample in question was CD4+ T cells from blood, cultured in vitro, obtained before SARS-CoV-2 vaccination. These receptor sequences come from a human donor who had recovered from COVID-19. CDR3s include the opening cysteine and the closing phenylalanine or tryptophan. A D gene is named only where the DNA matches it firmly. Some rows have no size entry. The others give once, few or many, or a class for an expanded clone.

j_gene: TRBJ2-2; abundance: -; v_gene: TRBV6-1; d_gene: -; CDR3nt: TGTGCCAGCAGTGAAATGGGGCGTCATACCGGGGAGCTGTTTTTT; CDR3aa: CASSEMGRHTGELFF
j_gene: TRBJ2-7; abundance: -; v_gene: TRBV30; d_gene: TRBD2; CDR3nt: TGTGCCTGGAGTGTATTGGCTAGCGGGAGTTACGAGCAGTACTTC; CDR3aa: CAWSVLASGSYEQYF
j_gene: TRBJ1-1; abundance: -; v_gene: TRBV2; d_gene: -; CDR3nt: TGTGCCAGCAGTCGCTATGTAGGGGGCACTGAAGCTTTCTTT; CDR3aa: CASSRYVGGTEAFF
j_gene: TRBJ2-1; abundance: few; v_gene: TRBV7-9; d_gene: TRBD2; CDR3nt: TGTGCCAGCGGACATAGCGGGAGGGACTACAATGAGCAGTTCTTC; CDR3aa: CASGHSGRDYNEQFF
j_gene: TRBJ2-2; abundance: -; v_gene: TRBV7-9; d_gene: -; CDR3nt: TGTGCCAGCAGCTTGGAGACTAGTACCGGGGAGCTGTTTTTT; CDR3aa: CASSLETSTGELFF
j_gene: TRBJ1-1; abundance: -; v_gene: TRBV7-2; d_gene: -; CDR3nt: TGTGCCAGCAGCTACCGTGCAGGTTCGAACACTGAAGCTTTCTTT; CDR3aa: CASSYRAGSNTEAFF
j_gene: TRBJ1-2; abundance: -; v_gene: TRBV7-8; d_gene: -; CDR3nt: TGTGCCAGCAGCTTATATCAGACAACTCGACACTATGGCTACACCTTC; CDR3aa: CASSLYQTTRHYGYTF
j_gene: TRBJ2-5; abundance: -; v_gene: TRBV2; d_gene: TRBD2; CDR3nt: TGTGCCAGCAGATACAGAGCGGGAGAAGAGACCCAGTACTTC; CDR3aa: CASRYRAGEETQYF
j_gene: TRBJ2-3; abundance: -; v_gene: TRBV6-2/TRBV6-3; d_gene: -; CDR3nt: TGTGCCAGCAGGGAGACTAGAACAGATACGCAGTATTTT; CDR3aa: CASRETRTDTQYF
j_gene: TRBJ1-1; abundance: -; v_gene: TRBV5-1; d_gene: -; CDR3nt: TGCGCCAGCAGCCTCGTTCTGGGGAACACTGAAGCTTTCTTT; CDR3aa: CASSLVLGNTEAFF
j_gene: TRBJ2-7; abundance: -; v_gene: TRBV19; d_gene: -; CDR3nt: TGTGCCAGTAGGAGTACCGACAGGTACGAGCAGTACTTC; CDR3aa: CASRSTDRYEQYF
j_gene: TRBJ1-6; abundance: -; v_gene: TRBV20-1; d_gene: -; CDR3nt: TGCAGTGTCCCCCTACTGGGTTCCCAAAATTCACCCCTCCACTTT; CDR3aa: CSVPLLGSQNSPLHF
j_gene: TRBJ2-7; abundance: few; v_gene: TRBV6-1; d_gene: TRBD2; CDR3nt: TGTGCCAGCAGGACCGGGACTAGCGGTTCCTACGAGCAGTACTTC; CDR3aa: CASRTGTSGSYEQYF
j_gene: TRBJ2-7; abundance: -; v_gene: TRBV6-1; d_gene: TRBD2; CDR3nt: TGTGCCAGCAGTGATTGGGGGCTAGCGGGTATCTACGAGCAGTACTTC; CDR3aa: CASSDWGLAGIYEQYF
j_gene: TRBJ1-5; abundance: few; v_gene: TRBV15; d_gene: -; CDR3nt: TGTGCCACCAGCAGAGATATGGTGGGCCAGCCCCAGCATTTT; CDR3aa: CATSRDMVGQPQHF
j_gene: TRBJ2-7; abundance: -; v_gene: TRBV2; d_gene: -; CDR3nt: TGTGCCAGCACCTCAGATTCCTACGAGCAGTACTTC; CDR3aa: CASTSDSYEQYF
j_gene: TRBJ2-7; abundance: -; v_gene: TRBV6-1; d_gene: TRBD2; CDR3nt: TGTGCCAGCAGTGAAGCACAACTAGCGGGAGCGGCCGAGCAGTACTTC; CDR3aa: CASSEAQLAGAAEQYF
j_gene: TRBJ2-1; abundance: -; v_gene: TRBV6-4; d_gene: TRBD1; CDR3nt: TGTGCCAGCAGTGACGGACAGGGCTCCTACAATGAGCAGTTCTTC; CDR3aa: CASSDGQGSYNEQFF